The 24 T cell receptor beta chains listed next were all sequenced from one sample in a study of OX40 agonist ivuxolimab in advanced cancers. Here immunoSEQ multiplex PCR was the method, and the copy in TCRdb shows in-frame clones only, minus some. Among roughly 92,000 clones, 80% to 95% were seen once, and the ten largest hold 3.4%. The sample here was CD4+ or CD8+ T cells sorted from blood, taken in a trial of the OX40 agonist ivuxolimab. The receptors were sampled from an adult with an advanced solid tumor such as melanoma, head and neck, liver or kidney cancer.

This chain joins TRBV25-1 and TRBJ2-3; 10 positions match TRBD2. Trimming took 4 bases from V and 4 from J; bases not matched to a gene: 5. Germline CDR1 and CDR2: MGHDK and SYGVNS. This CDR3 region has 15 residues. The chain's CDR3 is CASSVGLAGADTQYF. The CDR3 DNA sequence: TGTGCCAGCAGTGTAGGGCTAGCGGGAGCAGATACGCAGTATTTT.

The chain recombines TRBV2 with TRBJ2-2, with 8 positions matching TRBD1. This CDR3 region has 14 residues. Germline CDR1 and CDR2: SNHLY and FYNNEI. Trimming at V came to 7 bases and at J to 3 bases, leaving 4 bases not matched to a gene. CDR3 protein: CASTGTGYTGELFF. CDR3 coding DNA: TGTGCCAGCACCGGGACAGGCTACACCGGGGAGCTGTTTTTT.

This clone was counted between two and nine times. The rearrangement uses TRBV19 and TRBJ1-5, with D hard to call. Germline V gene lookup returns CDR1 LNHDA and CDR2 SQIVND (reference sequence). The V and J ends lost 3 bases and 4 bases respectively, with 7 bases between them. This CDR3 is built from 13 residues. The CDR3 DNA follows: TGTGCCAGTAGTATCAGAGGGAATCAGCCCCAGCATTTT. Translation: CASSIRGNQPQHF.

The gene calls are TRBV2 and TRBJ1-4, with no clear D. The length of the CDR3 is 14 residues. CDR1 and CDR2 (germline): SNHLY, FYNNEI. The V end was cut by 2 bases, the J end by 8 bases, with 12 bases between. As DNA, the CDR3 is TGTGCCAGCAGTGAAAACAGACCCAGGGAAAAACTGTTTTTT. This codes for CASSENRPREKLFF.

This chain's CDR3 is CASSTGTSDTGELFF. The CDR3 bases are TGTGCCAGCAGTACCGGGACTAGCGACACCGGGGAGCTGTTTTTT. The rearrangement uses TRBV2 and TRBJ2-2; 10 nucleotides align to TRBD2. The CDR3 spans 15 residues. V shed 5 bases, J shed 3 bases, and the junction held 3 bases outside the gene matches. Per the germline V gene, CDR1 is SNHLY and CDR2 is FYNNEI.

The gene calls are TRBV27 and TRBJ2-7; 10 bases align to TRBD2. CDR1 is MNHEY and CDR2 is SMNVEV in the germline V gene (reference sequence). The CDR3 consists of 15 residues. V shed 5 bases, J shed 2 bases, and the junction held 6 bases outside the gene matches. Here the CDR3 DNA reads TGTGCCAGCAGTCCTGGACTAGCGGAAGCCTACGAGCAGTACTTC. Amino acid sequence: CASSPGLAEAYEQYF.

The CDR3 DNA reads TGTGCCTTCGTAGACGTAGATACGCAGTATTTT. This encodes CAFVDVDTQYF. The chain links TRBV30 to TRBJ2-3; D uncertain. The CDR3 runs to 11 residues. CDR1 is GTSNPN and CDR2 is SVGIG in the germline V gene (reference sequence). Trimming removed 7 bases from V and 5 bases from J, with 10 bases in between.

The chain carries TRBV7-8 and TRBJ1-5; D uncertain. The CDR3 is 12 residues long. The V and J ends lost 5 bases and 5 bases respectively, with 7 bases between them. Germline CDR1 reads SGHVS; CDR2 reads FQNEAQ. The CDR3 DNA reads as TGTGCCAGCAGCCCAAACGATCAGCCCCAGCATTTT. This codes for CASSPNDQPQHF. The whole variable domain, remainder taken from reference TRBV7-8 and TRBJ1-5, is GAGVSQSPRYKVAKRGQDVALRCDPISGHVSLFWYQQALGQGPEFLTYFQNEAQLDKSGLPSDRFFAERPEGSVSTLKIQRTQQEDSAVYLCASSPNDQPQHFGDGTRLSIL.

In nucleotides, the CDR3 is TGTGCCAGCAACCCTAGCGGGAGTATATACGAGCAGTACTTC. It yields the protein CASNPSGSIYEQYF. The rearrangement uses TRBV7-2 and TRBJ2-7; 10 bases map to TRBD2. This CDR3 contains 14 residues. J lost 4 bases, V lost 7 bases, and 7 bases had no gene match. CDR1 and CDR2 from the germline V gene are SGHTA and FQGNSA.

This clone was seen just once. The CDR3 here is CASSMGTGTYEQYF. The CDR3 nucleotides are TGTGCCAGTAGTATGGGGACGGGGACCTACGAGCAGTACTTC. V is TRBV19 and J is TRBJ2-7; TRBD1 or TRBD2 may be the D gene (5 bases each). The germline V and J ends were trimmed by 3 bases and 2 bases, with 11 bases remaining between them. Germline V gives CDR1 LNHDA, CDR2 SQIVND (reference sequence). The CDR3 runs to 14 residues.

CDR3 in DNA: TGCGCCAGCAGCCAAGATCCGGACTATGCTGGCTACACCTTC. This codes for CASSQDPDYAGYTF. V usage is TRBV4-3 and J usage is TRBJ1-2; D is unclear. The CDR3 totals 14 residues. The V end was cut by 0 bases, the J end by 7 bases, with 12 bases between. Germline loops: CDR1 LGHNA, CDR2 YSLEER.

This chain uses TRBV5-1 with TRBJ2-5; D is unresolved. This CDR3 is built from 13 residues. The V gene's germline CDR1 is SGHRS and CDR2 YFSETQ. The ends were cut back, 2 bases at V and 2 bases at J, with 7 bases in the middle. The CDR3 DNA reads as TGCGCCAGCAGCTTTAACGAACAAGAGACCCAGTACTTC. Encoded protein: CASSFNEQETQYF.

The chain uses TRBV9 and TRBJ2-3; D possibly corresponds to TRBD1 (5 bases). Trimming stripped 1 base from V and 0 bases from J, with 12 bases between. Germline V CDR1 and CDR2: SGDLS, YYNGEE. The CDR3 is made up of 16 amino acids. CDR3 amino acids: CASSVWGGSSTDTQYF. DNA of the CDR3: TGTGCCAGCAGCGTATGGGGCGGATCTAGCACAGATACGCAGTATTTT.

The V and J genes are TRBV6-5 and TRBJ2-1; 9 nucleotides agree with TRBD1. The ends lost 2 bases at V and 6 bases at J; junction bases unmatched: 2. The CDR3 consists of 14 residues. Germline CDR1 reads MNHEY; CDR2 reads SVGAGI. Here the CDR3 reads CASSYAGQGNEQFF. DNA for the CDR3: TGTGCCAGCAGTTACGCGGGACAGGGCAATGAGCAGTTCTTC.

In DNA form, the CDR3 reads TGTGCCACAGAGGGTATTAACTCTGGAAACACCATATATTTT. It yields the protein CATEGINSGNTIYF. The gene calls are TRBV2 and TRBJ1-3; D is undetermined. V lost 10 bases and J lost 0, with 13 bases in between. CDR1 SNHLY and CDR2 FYNNEI come from the germline V gene. CDR3 length: 14 residues.

The chain links TRBV13 to TRBJ2-2, with D perhaps assigned TRBD1 or TRBD2 (5 bases each). V dropped 3 bases and J dropped 6 bases, with 11 bases sitting between them. Germline lookup yields CDR1 PRHDT and CDR2 FYEKMQ (reference sequence). This CDR3 region has 14 residues. CDR3 amino acids: CASSFGEGAGELFF. The DNA for the CDR3 is TGTGCCAGCAGCTTCGGGGAAGGGGCCGGGGAGCTGTTTTTT.

The chain joins TRBV27 to TRBJ1-2, with 7 bases aligning to TRBD1. CDR3 size: 13 residues. Germline CDR1 reads MNHEY; CDR2 reads SMNVEV (reference sequence). J gave up 6 bases and V 2 bases, and 3 bases lay outside the gene matches. The CDR3 loop is CASSLKGADGYTF. The CDR3 DNA follows: TGTGCCAGCAGTTTAAAGGGGGCTGATGGCTACACCTTC.

The chain uses TRBV9 and TRBJ2-5; 8 nucleotides match TRBD2. The CDR3 runs 16 residues. The germline V gene has CDR1 SGDLS and CDR2 YYNGEE. J gave up 5 bases and V 0 bases, and 9 bases lay outside the gene matches. The CDR3 coding sequence is TGTGCCAGCAGCGTAGAAGGAAGCGGGAGAGGGGAGACCCAGTACTTC. Its translation: CASSVEGSGRGETQYF.

The chain's CDR3 is CASSFHKSYEQYF. The CDR3 DNA reads as TGTGCCAGCAGCTTCCACAAATCCTACGAGCAGTACTTC. The rearrangement links TRBV7-2 to TRBJ2-7; D gene unclear. The V end was cut by 3 bases, the J end by 1 base, with 7 bases between. Germline CDR1 reads SGHTA; CDR2 reads FQGNSA. The CDR3 totals 13 residues.

This clone turned up a few times. For the CDR3, the DNA is TGTGCCAGCAGTTTTCAGGGGAACACTGAAGCTTTCTTT. As protein: CASSFQGNTEAFF. The V gene is TRBV27, the J gene TRBJ1-1, with D tentatively TRBD1 (5 bases). V was pared by 3 bases and J by 1 base, with 6 bases between. Germline lookup yields CDR1 MNHEY and CDR2 SMNVEV (reference sequence). The CDR3 is 13 amino acids.

This rearrangement joins TRBV10-3 to TRBJ1-1; no firm D call. V was pared by 4 bases and J by 3 bases, with 12 bases between. Germline assignment: CDR1 ENHRY and CDR2 SYGVKD. The CDR3 runs to 14 residues. The CDR3 DNA reads TGTGCCATCAGTGTTGTCGGAGGCGACACTGAAGCTTTCTTT. Residues: CAISVVGGDTEAFF.

This chain connects TRBV6-1 to TRBJ1-2, with a weak D call TRBD1 (5 bases). The V and J ends lost 1 base and 4 bases respectively, with 7 bases between them. In germline, CDR1 is MNHNS, CDR2 SASEGT. The CDR3 is 13 residues long. CDR3 sequence: CASSEGTFYGYTF. CDR3 coding DNA: TGTGCCAGCAGTGAAGGGACATTCTATGGCTACACCTTC.

Note on this clone: The junction departs from the called germline gene at one end, perhaps through a read error. The rearrangement joins TRBV5-1 to TRBJ2-7; unclear D gene. The germline CDR1 and CDR2 sequences are SGHRS and YFSETQ. The CDR3 runs 15 residues. Here the CDR3 DNA reads TGCGTCAGCAGCTTGCCCGTTTCTGAGCACCACGAGCAGTACTTC. Translating gives CVSSLPVSEHHEQYF.

This clone was picked up a small number of times. This chain connects TRBV27 to TRBJ2-1, with 9 nucleotides matching TRBD2. The J segment lost 6 bases and the V segment lost 5 bases, leaving 5 bases of the junction unmatched. Germline loops: CDR1 MNHEY, CDR2 SMNVEV (reference sequence). The CDR3 has 14 amino acids. As DNA, the CDR3 is TGTGCCAGCAGTCTGGGACTAGCATTCAATGAGCAGTTCTTC. It specifies CASSLGLAFNEQFF.